The 4 T cell receptor beta chains below come from one sample, sequenced in a study of cytomegalovirus exposure and HLA in healthy donors. 60 Vbeta and 13 Jbeta primers were used in PCR. Profiled with immunoSEQ multiplex PCR; TCRdb holds only in-frame clones, not every one. Among roughly 100,000 clones listed, 69% were seen once. The sample taken for sequencing was PBMCs. All receptors come from a man under 40 in good health and CMV-seronegative.

Of note for this clone: Other DNA sequences within the sample encode an identical CDR3. This chain joins TRBV18 and TRBJ1-3, with 7 bases matching TRBD1. Germline V lookup: CDR1 KGHSH, CDR2 LQKENI. J was trimmed by 2 bases and V by 3 bases; bases with no gene match: 1. CDR3 length: 14 residues. CDR3 residues: CASSPGTAGNTIYF. The DNA of the CDR3 is TGTGCCAGCTCACCCGGGACAGCTGGAAACACCATATATTTT.

V and J are TRBV29-1 and TRBJ1-1; D is possibly TRBD1 (5 bases). Per the germline V gene, CDR1 is SQVTM and CDR2 is ANQGSEA. Trimming pared 7 bases from V and 0 bases from J, leaving 9 bases between. CDR3 length equals 12 residues. The CDR3, as DNA: TGCAGCGCTGAGGGGCTGAACACTGAAGCTTTCTTT. Translating it yields CSAEGLNTEAFF. Filled out from reference TRBV29-1 and TRBJ1-1, the complete variable domain reads SAVISQKPSRDICQRGTSLTIQCQVDSQVTMMFWYRQQPGQSLTLIATANQGSEATYESGFVIDKFPISRPNLTFSTLTVSNMSPEDSSIYLCSAEGLNTEAFFGQGTRLTVV.

In nucleotides, the CDR3 is TGTGCCAGCAGTACGAACCCGGGACAGGGGGTCTCCTATGGCTACACCTTC. It encodes CASSTNPGQGVSYGYTF. V and J are TRBV2 and TRBJ1-2, with 11 bases fitting TRBD1. The CDR3 loop spans 17 amino acids. Germline CDR1 SNHLY, CDR2 FYNNEI. V dropped 5 bases and J dropped 4; count of bases not matched to a gene: 12.

The chain has TRBV5-6 and TRBJ2-3, with 7 bases that match TRBD2. The junction had 7 bases not matched to a gene; V was cut back by 6 bases and J by 6 bases. Germline V gene data show CDR1 as SGHDT and CDR2 as YYEEEE. The CDR3 is made up of 13 amino acids. CDR3 DNA: TGTGCCAGCACCCGCGGGAGTGGTGATACGCAGTATTTT. Translating gives CASTRGSGDTQYF.